A single sample is the source of the 3 T cell receptor beta chains below, sequenced in a study of PD-L1 blockade in urothelial cancer. Measured with immunoSEQ multiplex PCR; TCRdb has only the in-frame clones, and not every one. This sample has about 32,000 clones, with over 70% found just once. The starting material was PBMCs, obtained around atezolizumab (anti-PD-L1) treatment. These TCRs come from a man between 45 and 60 years old with urothelial cancer.

The chain links TRBV30 to TRBJ1-1, with 10 bases aligning to TRBD1. The CDR3 is made up of 15 amino acids. Trimming cost V 1 base and J 4 bases; bases outside gene matches: 6. Germline V gene sequence: CDR1 GTSNPN, CDR2 SVGIG (reference sequence). The CDR3 sequence is CAWSAMGQGSTEAFF. The CDR3 bases are TGTGCCTGGAGTGCCATGGGACAGGGGAGCACTGAAGCTTTCTTT.

The rearrangement links TRBV19 to TRBJ2-2, with 8 bases identical to TRBD2. This CDR3 is built from 16 residues. After removal of 2 bases from V and 6 bases from J, the junction contained 8 bases not matched to a gene. The germline CDR1 and CDR2 sequences are LNHDA and SQIVND (reference sequence). The CDR3 here is CASSISLSGVPGELFF. The CDR3 bases are TGTGCCAGTAGTATATCACTTAGCGGGGTTCCCGGGGAGCTGTTTTTT.

The chain links TRBV6-5 to TRBJ1-1; D may be TRBD1 (5 bases). V lost 2 bases and J 8 bases, leaving 12 bases between the germline ends. Germline CDR1 is MNHEY and CDR2 is SVGAGI. The CDR3 is made up of 13 amino acids. The CDR3 bases are TGTGCCAGCAGTTACCGGCGACAGACGGAAGCTTTCTTT. Its translation: CASSYRRQTEAFF.